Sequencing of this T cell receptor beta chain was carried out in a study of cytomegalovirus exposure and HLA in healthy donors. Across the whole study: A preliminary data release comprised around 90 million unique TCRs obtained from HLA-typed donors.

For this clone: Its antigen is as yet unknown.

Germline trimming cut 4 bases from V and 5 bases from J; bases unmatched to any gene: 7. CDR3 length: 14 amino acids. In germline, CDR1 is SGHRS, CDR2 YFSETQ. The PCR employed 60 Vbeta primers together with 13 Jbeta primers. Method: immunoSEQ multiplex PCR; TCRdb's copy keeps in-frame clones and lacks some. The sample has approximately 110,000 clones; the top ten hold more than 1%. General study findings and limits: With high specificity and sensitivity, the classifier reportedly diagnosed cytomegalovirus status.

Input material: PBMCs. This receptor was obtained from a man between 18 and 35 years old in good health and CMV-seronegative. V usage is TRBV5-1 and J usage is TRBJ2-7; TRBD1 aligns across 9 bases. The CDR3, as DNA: TGCGCCAGCAGCCCCCGGGACAGGGTGGACGAGCAGTACTTC. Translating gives CASSPRDRVDEQYF.